This T cell receptor beta chain was documented in a study of technical replicates of blood from several donors (dated by TCRdb to about 2017). Comment on this clone: Its cognate antigen has yet to be identified. Within one base of it there is no much larger clone, and no base qualities were kept.

The library came from the immunoSEQ multiplex PCR assay. In TCRdb, the immuneACCESS table is reduced to in-frame sequences with V and J assigned. These tables do not hold every clone; where another copy was compared, an unresolved V gene accounts for under half, and the others remain unexplained. This sample is represented by approximately 81,000 clones; roughly 77% of them were singletons. Together, the top ten hold roughly 3.7% of the sample. The CDR3, from cysteine to phenylalanine, totals 15 residues. The sequence is cut down to CDR3 DNA, 45 bases in frame from base 1. The germline V gene (reference sequence) sets CDR1 to LNHDA and CDR2 to SQIVND. The junction carries 15 bases between V and J, which are trimmed by 6 bases and 0 bases respectively.

Input material: PBMCs. The rearranged chain carries TRBV19 and TRBJ2-7; D gene: possibly TRBD1, on 6 matching bases. The TCR comes from a human donor in good health. Some clones in this sample may be carry-over from other donors' samples. The CDR3 has the sequence CASSGQTGSSYEQYF. The DNA is as follows: TGTGCCAGTAGCGGCCAGACAGGTAGCTCCTACGAGCAGTACTTC.